This T cell receptor beta chain stems from a study of OX40 agonist ivuxolimab in advanced cancers. Study overall: Patients took ivuxolimab, an agonistic anti-OX40 (CD134) antibody. Patients treated during dose escalation were battling hepatocellular carcinoma, melanoma, renal cell or head and neck cancer.

V gave up 3 bases and J gave up 3 bases; unmatched junction bases: 3. Per the germline V gene, CDR1 is SQVTM and CDR2 is ANQGSEA. The CDR3 has 14 residues. The method was immunoSEQ multiplex PCR; TCRdb's version includes in-frame clones alone and lacks a portion of them. In the table there are about 50,000 clones, more than 85% of which are singletons. Concerning this clone: Its specificity is unknown.

Study-level results: Clonal expansion among partial responders at 0.1-3.0 mg/kg ranked near the lowest.

This chain joins TRBV29-1 and TRBJ2-1; 9 nucleotides match TRBD1. Sample: CD4+ or CD8+ T cells sorted from blood, taken in a trial of the OX40 agonist ivuxolimab. The source of this sequence is an adult with an advanced solid tumor such as melanoma, head and neck, liver or kidney cancer. The CDR3 region is CSVEDRGHYNEQFF. The CDR3 DNA sequence: TGCAGCGTTGAGGACAGGGGCCACTACAATGAGCAGTTCTTC.